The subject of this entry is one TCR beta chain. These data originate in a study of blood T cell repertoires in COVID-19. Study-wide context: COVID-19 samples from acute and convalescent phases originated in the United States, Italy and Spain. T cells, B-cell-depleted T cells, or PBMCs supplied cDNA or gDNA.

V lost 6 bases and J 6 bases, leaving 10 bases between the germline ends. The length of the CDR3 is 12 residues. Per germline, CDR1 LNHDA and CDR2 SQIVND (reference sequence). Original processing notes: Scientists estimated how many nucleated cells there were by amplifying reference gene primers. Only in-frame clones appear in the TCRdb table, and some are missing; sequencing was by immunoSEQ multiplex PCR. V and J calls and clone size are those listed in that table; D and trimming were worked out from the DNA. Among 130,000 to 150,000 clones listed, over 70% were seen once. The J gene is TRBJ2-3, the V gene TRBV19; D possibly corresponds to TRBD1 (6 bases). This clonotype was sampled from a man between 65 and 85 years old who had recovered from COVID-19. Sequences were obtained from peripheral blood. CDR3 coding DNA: TGTGCCAGTAGGACCACAGGGGATACGCAGTATTTT. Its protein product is CASRTTGDTQYF.